This TCR beta chain was recovered during a study of T cells in Graves' hyperthyroidism and ophthalmopathy. General study results and limits: Ophthalmopathy was predicted by the model a median of roughly 6 months ahead of onset. Blood also contained most expanded thyroid clonotypes above 0.001.

Researchers took RNA transcripts and amplified the TCR beta CDR3 regions from them. Initially, a first-round RT-PCR of the TCR CDR3 employed the HTBI primer set. TCRdb reprocessed the multiplex PCR reads with MiXCR, giving one entry per CDR3 protein. The profile shows hundreds of thousands of distinct CDR3 sequences, around 13% of them singletons. Comments on this clonotype: Its target is not known.

The CDR3 covers 14 residues. Trimming took 6 bases from V and 1 from J; bases not matched to a gene: 4. Germline V CDR1 and CDR2: SQVTM, ANQGSEA. At least 3 on the Clinical Activity Score was recorded for ophthalmopathy patients, who also had NOSPECS grade at least 4 and duration under 3 months. The sequenced sample consisted of blood. The receptor was derived from a woman in her 50s with Graves' ophthalmopathy. V is TRBV29-1 and J is TRBJ2-2, with 8 bases that match TRBD1. The CDR3 DNA is TGCAGCGTACGACAGGGGTGGAACACCGGGGAGCTGTTTTTT. This translates into CSVRQGWNTGELFF.